The 10 T cell receptor beta chains in this list originate from one sample, sequenced in a study of blood T cells in healthy people across ages. Combining a sample-barcoded 5' primer with a J-beta primer mix, a second PCR ran for about 7 to 12 cycles. MiXCR, applied by TCRdb to the 5' RACE reads, yields one record per CDR3 protein. The table has around 1,600,000 distinct CDR3 sequences, approximately 43% seen once. Material: blood. These TCRs come from a young woman in good health.

The CDR3 sequence: CASSPLGEGNQPQHF. The CDR3 nucleotides read TGTGCCAGCTCACCACTCGGGGAAGGCAATCAGCCCCAGCATTTT. The J gene is TRBJ1-5, the V gene TRBV18; D is unclear. Per germline, CDR1 KGHSH and CDR2 LQKENI. The germline V and J ends were trimmed by 1 base and 2 bases, with 9 bases remaining between them. This CDR3 comprises 15 residues.

This clonotype was detected a few times. The chain couples TRBV28 to TRBJ2-1; 7 bases are shared with TRBD1. Germline trimming cut 6 bases from V and 5 bases from J; bases unmatched to any gene: 10. Per the germline V gene, CDR1 is MDHEN and CDR2 is SYDVKM. The CDR3 spans 15 residues. CDR3 sequence reads: CASRQGGRNNNEQFF. The CDR3 DNA is TGTGCCAGCAGGCAAGGGGGCCGTAATAACAATGAGCAGTTCTTC.

This clonotype was seen a handful of times. The J gene is TRBJ1-5, the V gene TRBV4-1; D is possibly TRBD1 (6 bases). V shed 3 bases and J shed 4 bases, with 10 bases lying between them. This CDR3 is built from 14 residues. Germline V gene data show CDR1 as MGHRA and CDR2 as YSYEKL. The DNA for the CDR3 is TGCGCCAGCAGCCACGGGACATCTAATCAGCCCCAGCATTTT. It translates to CASSHGTSNQPQHF.

The CDR3 nucleotides are TGCGCCAGCAGCCAAGGGGGACAGTACTACTACGAGCAGTACTTC. Translation: CASSQGGQYYYEQYF. V is TRBV4-3 and J is TRBJ2-7; the match to TRBD1 covers 7 bases. CDR1 is LGHNA and CDR2 is YSLEER in the germline V gene. Trimming cost V 1 base and J 3 bases; bases outside gene matches: 6. The CDR3 loop spans 15 amino acids.

The chain couples TRBV5-1 to TRBJ2-3; the match to TRBD2 covers 8 bases. Per germline, CDR1 SGHRS and CDR2 YFSETQ. V lost 5 bases, J lost 4 bases, and 3 bases stayed unmatched. This CDR3 has 13 residues. This CDR3 reads CASRVAGSDTQYF. The CDR3 DNA sequence: TGCGCCAGCAGAGTAGCGGGGTCAGATACGCAGTATTTT.

The chain employs TRBV6-5 and TRBJ1-1, with a possible D match to TRBD1 (5 bases). The CDR3 spans 14 residues. Germline V gene data show CDR1 as MNHEY and CDR2 as SVGAGI. V was trimmed by 2 bases and J by 11 bases, leaving 18 bases between them. CDR3 DNA sequence: TGTGCCAGCAGTTACGTCCGCCCGGGCCCAGGGGCTTTCTTT. Its translation is CASSYVRPGPGAFF.

The V and J genes are TRBV9 and TRBJ2-1; TRBD2 aligns across 12 bases. The CDR3 length is 15 residues. The germline CDR1 and CDR2 sequences are SGDLS and YYNGEE. The V gene end was trimmed by 0 bases and the J gene end by 14 bases; junction bases not matched to a gene: 9. CDR3 loop: CASSVGLAGEPWEFF. The CDR3 nucleotides read TGTGCCAGCAGCGTAGGACTAGCGGGGGAACCTTGGGAGTTCTTC. Supplemented by reference TRBV9 and TRBJ2-1, the full variable domain reads DSGVTQTPKHLITATGQRVTLRCSPRSGDLSVYWYQQSLDQGLQFLIQYYNGEERAKGNILERFSAQQFPDLHSELNLSSLELGDSALYFCASSVGLAGEPWEFFGPGTRLTVL.

The chain recombines TRBV7-2 with TRBJ1-4, with 7 bases lining up with TRBD1. CDR3 length: 16 residues. Germline values: CDR1 SGHTA, CDR2 FQGNSA. Losses at the gene ends were 5 bases for V and 6 bases for J; bases not matched to a gene: 12. This chain's CDR3 is CASSPRQGGSYEKLFF. CDR3 DNA sequence: TGTGCCAGCAGCCCCCGACAGGGAGGGAGTTATGAAAAACTGTTTTTT.

CDR3 amino acids: CASSATTRNEQFF. The CDR3 nucleotides are TGTGCCAGTAGCGCCACAACTAGGAATGAGCAGTTCTTC. The rearrangement links TRBV19 to TRBJ2-1; a weak D match, TRBD2 (5 bases). CDR3 size: 13 residues. The ends were cut back, 6 bases at V and 7 bases at J, with 13 bases in the middle. CDR1 and CDR2 (germline): LNHDA, SQIVND (reference sequence).

This clonotype was counted a few times. The J gene is TRBJ2-3, the V gene TRBV7-8; the match to TRBD2 covers 8 bases. V lost 6 bases to trimming and J lost 3 bases; unmatched junction nucleotides: 11. CDR1 and CDR2 (germline): SGHVS, FQNEAQ. The CDR3 is 16 residues long. This CDR3 is CASSLTGSGSTDTQYF. The CDR3 DNA reads TGTGCCAGCAGTCTCACGGGGAGCGGGAGTACAGATACGCAGTATTTT. Together with reference TRBV7-8 and TRBJ2-3, the CDR3 gives the full variable domain: GAGVSQSPRYKVAKRGQDVALRCDPISGHVSLFWYQQALGQGPEFLTYFQNEAQLDKSGLPSDRFFAERPEGSVSTLKIQRTQQEDSAVYLCASSLTGSGSTDTQYFGPGTRLTVL.